This T cell receptor beta chain stems from a study of cytomegalovirus exposure and HLA in healthy donors. With respect to this clone: The antigen is undetermined.

The PCR was carried out with 60 Vbeta primers and 13 Jbeta primers. Measured with immunoSEQ multiplex PCR; TCRdb has only the in-frame clones, and not every one. The sample totals some 140,000 clones. Broader study findings: In presence/absence analyses, roughly uniform sequencing depth across donors was assumed. Most subjects' HLA-A and HLA-B alleles were reportedly predicted from TCR beta sequences. Later on, an analysis tied 18,000 or so TCR beta sequences to HLA alleles at 0.05 false discovery rate. In a later analysis, the majority of CMV-associated beta chains seemingly showed HLA restriction.

The receptor was isolated from a woman in her fifties or sixties in good health and CMV-seronegative. Specimen: PBMCs.

The CDR3 loop reads CASEGAGDTEAFF. DNA of the CDR3: TGTGCCAGCGAGGGCGCCGGGGACACTGAAGCTTTCTTT. The rearrangement uses TRBV2 and TRBJ1-1; no clear D gene. This CDR3 region has 13 residues. Germline CDR1 SNHLY, CDR2 FYNNEI. V was trimmed by 8 bases and J by 3 bases, leaving 13 bases between them.